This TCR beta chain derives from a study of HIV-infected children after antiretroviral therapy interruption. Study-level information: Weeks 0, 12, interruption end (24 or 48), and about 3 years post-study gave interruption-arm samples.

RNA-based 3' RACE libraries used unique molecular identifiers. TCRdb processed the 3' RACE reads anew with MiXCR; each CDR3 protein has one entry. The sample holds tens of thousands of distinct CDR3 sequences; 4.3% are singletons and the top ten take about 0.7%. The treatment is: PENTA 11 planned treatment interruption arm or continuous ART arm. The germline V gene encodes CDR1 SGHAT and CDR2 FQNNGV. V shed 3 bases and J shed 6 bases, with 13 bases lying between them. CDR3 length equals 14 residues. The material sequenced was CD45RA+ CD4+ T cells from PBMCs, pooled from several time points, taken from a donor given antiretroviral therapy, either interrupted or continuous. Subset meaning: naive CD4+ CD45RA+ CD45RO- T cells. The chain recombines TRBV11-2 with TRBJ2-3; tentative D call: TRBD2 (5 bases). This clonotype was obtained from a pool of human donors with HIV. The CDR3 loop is CASSFLTGSDTQYF. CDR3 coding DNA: TGTGCCAGCAGCTTTCTTACGGGGTCGGATACGCAGTATTTT.